A selection of T cell receptor beta chains follows, all from one sample in a study of blood T cell repertoires in COVID-19. This table comes from immunoSEQ multiplex PCR, and its TCRdb copy is limited to in-frame clones, with some not included. The sample has 200,000 to 250,000 clones, roughly four fifths seen once. The sample was peripheral blood. Receptors originate from a woman aged 60-70 years with acute or convalescent COVID-19. CDR3s include the opening cysteine and the closing phenylalanine or tryptophan. The D gene is left open where the match is weak.

>TRBJ1-4|.|10|TRBV11-2
CASSFTTRVF
TGTGCCAGCAGCTTTACGACAAGAGTTTTT
>TRBJ1-3|.|14|TRBV5-4
CASSPSFSGNTIYF
TGTGCCAGCAGCCCTAGTTTTAGCGGAAACACCATATATTTT
>TRBJ1-3|.|13|TRBV29-1
CSVAAGPGNTIYF
TGCAGCGTGGCGGCAGGGCCTGGAAACACCATATATTTT
>TRBJ2-5|TRBD2|17|TRBV10-3
CAISESGGRGGQETQYF
TGTGCCATCAGTGAGTCCGGTGGACGGGGGGGACAAGAGACCCAGTACTTC
>TRBJ1-2|.|15|TRBV27
CASSGHGSGEKGYTF
TGTGCCAGCAGTGGTCACGGGTCCGGGGAGAAAGGCTACACCTTC
>TRBJ1-4|TRBD1|16|TRBV10-3
CATATGTTSRFEKLFF
TGTGCCACCGCGACAGGGACGACCTCCCGTTTTGAAAAACTGTTTTTT
>TRBJ2-2|.|14|TRBV4-1
CASSQDRGSGELFF
TGCGCCAGCAGCCAAGACAGGGGCAGTGGGGAGCTGTTTTTT
>TRBJ2-7|TRBD2|16|TRBV4-1
CASSQVAAGGSYEQYF
TGCGCCAGCAGCCAAGTGGCAGCGGGGGGGTCCTACGAGCAGTACTTC
>TRBJ1-3|.|15|TRBV4-1
CASSQASFSGNTIYF
TGCGCCAGCAGCCAAGCCTCGTTTTCCGGAAACACCATATATTTT
>TRBJ2-1|.|13|TRBV20-1
CSASLLVAGEQFF
TGCAGTGCTAGTTTGCTAGTAGCCGGTGAGCAGTTCTTC
>TRBJ2-2|.|15|TRBV6-5
CASSPTTSNTGELFF
TGTGCCAGCAGCCCGACGACATCGAACACCGGGGAGCTGTTTTTT